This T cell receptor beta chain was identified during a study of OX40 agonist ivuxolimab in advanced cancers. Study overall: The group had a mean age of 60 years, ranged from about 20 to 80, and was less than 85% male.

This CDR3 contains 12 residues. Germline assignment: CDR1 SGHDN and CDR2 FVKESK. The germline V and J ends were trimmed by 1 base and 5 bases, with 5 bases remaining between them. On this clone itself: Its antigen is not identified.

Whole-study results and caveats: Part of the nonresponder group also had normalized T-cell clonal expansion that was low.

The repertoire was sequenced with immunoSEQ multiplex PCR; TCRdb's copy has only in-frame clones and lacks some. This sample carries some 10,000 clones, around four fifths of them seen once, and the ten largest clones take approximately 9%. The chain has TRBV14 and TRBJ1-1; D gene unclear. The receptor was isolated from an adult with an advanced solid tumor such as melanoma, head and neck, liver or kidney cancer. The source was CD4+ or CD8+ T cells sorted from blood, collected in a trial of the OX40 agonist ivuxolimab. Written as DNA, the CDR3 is TGTGCCAGCAGCCAAGTTAGAACTGAAGCTTTCTTT. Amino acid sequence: CASSQVRTEAFF.